A single sample gave rise to the 5 T cell receptor beta chains below, sequenced in a study of blood T cell repertoires in COVID-19. The data were produced by immunoSEQ multiplex PCR, yet TCRdb's version contains in-frame clones alone and is incomplete. The sample carries 300,000 or so clones, over 80% recorded once. The source material was peripheral blood. These receptors were taken from a woman in her fifties or sixties with active or convalescent COVID-19.

The V gene is TRBV4-1, the J gene TRBJ2-6; tentative D call: TRBD1 (6 bases). Deletions cut 4 bases from V and 0 bases from J, with 13 bases between. The CDR3 extends over 17 amino acids. From germline, CDR1 is MGHRA and CDR2 YSYEKL. The CDR3 protein is CASSLRQDPSGANVLTF. For the CDR3, the DNA is TGCGCCAGCAGCCTAAGACAGGATCCCTCTGGGGCCAACGTCCTGACTTTC.

This chain joins TRBV25-1 and TRBJ2-3; D is undetermined. CDR1 is MGHDK and CDR2 is SYGVNS in the germline V gene. V shed 1 base and J shed 1 base, with 3 bases lying between them. The CDR3 runs to 13 residues. The CDR3 loop reads CASSEWRTDTQYF. CDR3 nucleotide sequence: TGTGCCAGCAGTGAATGGCGCACAGATACGCAGTATTTT.

The J gene is TRBJ2-3, the V gene TRBV9; tentatively, D is TRBD2 (5 bases). Germline CDR1 reads SGDLS; CDR2 reads YYNGEE. The CDR3 totals 15 residues. The V gene lost 3 bases and the J gene lost 3 bases, with 14 bases spanning the gap. The CDR3 reads CASSGSGGWTDTQYF. CDR3 sequence (DNA): TGTGCCAGCAGCGGATCAGGAGGTTGGACAGATACGCAGTATTTT. The variable domain in full, completed from reference TRBV9 and TRBJ2-3, reads DSGVTQTPKHLITATGQRVTLRCSPRSGDLSVYWYQQSLDQGLQFLIQYYNGEERAKGNILERFSAQQFPDLHSELNLSSLELGDSALYFCASSGSGGWTDTQYFGPGTRLTVL.

The chain couples TRBV21-1 to TRBJ2-2; the table's D call of TRBD2 was not tested on the DNA. TRBV21-1 is listed as a pseudogene. The CDR3 loop spans 15 amino acids. This chain's CDR3 is CASSKVHEVPGELFF. In DNA, the CDR3 is TGTGCCAGCAGCAAAGTTCATGAGGTCCCCGGGGAGCTGTTTTTT.

This chain connects TRBV5-5 to TRBJ1-1, with 8 nucleotides matching TRBD1. This CDR3 is 16 amino acids long. Trimming cost V 1 base and J 4 bases; bases outside gene matches: 9. Germline CDR1 SGHKS, CDR2 YYEKEE (reference sequence). The CDR3 region is CASSLSGDRGFTEAFF. CDR3 bases: TGTGCCAGCAGCTTGTCCGGAGACAGGGGATTCACTGAAGCTTTCTTT.